Presented here are 14 T cell receptor beta chains from one specimen sequenced in a study of blood T cell repertoires in COVID-19. The assay was immunoSEQ multiplex PCR, and TCRdb's table has in-frame clones only and misses some. The sample includes some 260,000 clones, approximately 86% of them seen just once. Sequenced: peripheral blood. These receptors were collected from a woman older than 75 with active or convalescent COVID-19.

This chain connects TRBV5-1 to TRBJ1-2; the match to TRBD1 covers 7 bases. The V gene end was trimmed by 4 bases and the J gene end by 3 bases; junction bases not matched to a gene: 6. There are 14 residues in the CDR3. The germline gives CDR1 SGHRS, CDR2 YFSETQ. As DNA, the CDR3 is TGCGCCAGCAGCCCCCGTCAGGGGGACTATGGCTACACCTTC. Translation: CASSPRQGDYGYTF. The full variable domain, completed using reference TRBV5-1 and TRBJ1-2, is KAGVTQTPRYLIKTRGQQVTLSCSPISGHRSVSWYQQTPGQGLQFLFEYFSETQRNKGNFPGRFSGRQFSNSRSEMNVSTLELGDSALYLCASSPRQGDYGYTFGSGTRLTVV.

This clone was seen just once. This chain links TRBV3-1 (or the pseudogene TRBV3-2) with TRBJ1-4; D is perhaps TRBD1 (5 bases). Germline V gene data show CDR1 as LGHDT and CDR2 as YNNKEL (reference sequence). This CDR3 spans 15 amino acids. V was cut by 0 bases and J by 5 bases, with 10 bases left in between. In DNA form, the CDR3 reads TGTGCCAGCAGCCAAGACAGGGCAAGAAATGAAAAACTGTTTTTT. Translation gives CASSQDRARNEKLFF.

This chain connects TRBV18 to TRBJ2-1; TRBD2 matches 14 bases. V lost 6 bases to trimming and J lost 1 base; unmatched junction nucleotides: 5. CDR1 is KGHSH and CDR2 is LQKENI in the germline V gene. CDR3 length: 17 amino acids. This CDR3 is CASSPGLAGVSYNEQFF. In nucleotides, the CDR3 is TGTGCCAGCTCCCCGGGACTAGCGGGAGTTTCCTACAATGAGCAGTTCTTC.

This chain links TRBV27 with TRBJ2-1; 7 positions match TRBD2. After removal of 0 bases from V and 6 bases from J, the junction contained 2 bases not matched to a gene. The CDR3 sequence is 14 residues long. CDR1 is MNHEY, CDR2 SMNVEV, per germline (reference sequence). The CDR3 sequence is CASSLSGRANEQFF. DNA for the CDR3: TGTGCCAGCAGTTTATCGGGGAGGGCCAATGAGCAGTTCTTC.

The V gene is TRBV5-5, the J gene TRBJ1-2; D gene uncertain. Germline-derived CDR1 and CDR2 are SGHKS and YYEKEE (reference sequence). This CDR3 region has 17 residues. V shed 0 bases and J shed 2 bases, with 17 bases lying between them. CDR3 loop: CASSLVADRVRNYGYTF. The DNA for the CDR3 is TGTGCCAGCAGCTTGGTTGCAGATAGAGTCAGGAACTATGGCTACACCTTC.

V usage is TRBV28 and J usage is TRBJ2-7, with 7 bases identical to TRBD2. Trimming removed 1 base from V and 2 bases from J; junction bases left unmatched: 14. CDR3 length: 18 amino acids. Germline assignment: CDR1 MDHEN and CDR2 SYDVKM. CDR3 residues: CASSLSVSWAGDPYEQYF. CDR3 nucleotides: TGTGCCAGCAGTTTATCTGTGTCGTGGGCGGGAGATCCCTACGAGCAGTACTTC.

V gene TRBV29-1 combines with J gene TRBJ2-7; 7 bases map to TRBD1. V was clipped by 8 bases and J by 6 bases; unmatched bases: 10. In germline, CDR1 is SQVTM, CDR2 ANQGSEA. CDR3 length equals 12 residues. Here the CDR3 DNA reads TGCAGCCCGGGGACAGACAATGGCGAGCAGTACTTC. It specifies CSPGTDNGEQYF.

CDR3 sequence reads: CASSLGQRTQYF. Written as DNA, the CDR3 is TGCGCCAGCAGCTTGGGTCAGCGTACGCAGTATTTT. This rearrangement joins TRBV5-1 to TRBJ2-3; D is uncertain. The length of the CDR3 is 12 residues. The germline V gene has CDR1 SGHRS and CDR2 YFSETQ. V was pared by 0 bases and J by 8 bases, with 7 bases between.

Only a few counts were recorded for this clone. In DNA, the CDR3 is TGTGCCAGCTCACCCCTAGCGTGGGAGGTCGAGCAGTACTTC. Translated: CASSPLAWEVEQYF. The chain has TRBV18 and TRBJ2-7; a weak D match, TRBD2 (6 bases). V was shortened by 3 bases and J by 6 bases, with 15 bases between the two germline ends. The V gene's germline CDR1 is KGHSH and CDR2 LQKENI. CDR3 length: 14 amino acids.

The chain couples TRBV5-1 to TRBJ2-7, with a weak D call TRBD2 (5 bases). CDR1 and CDR2 from the germline V gene are SGHRS and YFSETQ. The CDR3 contains 15 residues. Trimming left V 2 bases short and J 0 bases short, with 12 bases between. The DNA for the CDR3 is TGCGCCAGCAGCTTACTAGAGGCTTCCTCCTACGAGCAGTACTTC. Its translation is CASSLLEASSYEQYF.

This chain connects TRBV20-1 to TRBJ2-3; TRBD2 matches 11 bases. V was pared by 3 bases and J by 7 bases, with 12 bases of the junction left unmatched. This CDR3 is built from 16 residues. Germline V gives CDR1 DFQATT, CDR2 SNEGSKA (reference sequence). This CDR3 is CSASYLAGGYANTQYF. Written as DNA, the CDR3 is TGCAGTGCTAGTTACTTAGCGGGGGGGTATGCGAATACGCAGTATTTT.

The chain carries TRBV5-1 and TRBJ2-6; TRBD2 is a possible D gene (6 bases). V lost 2 bases and J 4 bases, leaving 10 bases between the germline ends. Germline assignment: CDR1 SGHRS and CDR2 YFSETQ. This CDR3 region has 15 residues. Written as DNA, the CDR3 is TGCGCCAGCAGCTTTTGGGGGGACGGGGCCAACGTCCTGACTTTC. Translated: CASSFWGDGANVLTF.

V gene TRBV5-4 combines with J gene TRBJ1-4; D might be TRBD1 (5 bases). With 1 base removed from V and 6 bases from J, the gap between germline ends came to 10 bases. CDR1 and CDR2 (germline): SGHNT, YYREEE (reference sequence). This CDR3 has 14 amino acids. Here the CDR3 reads CASSLKETDEKLFF. For the CDR3, the DNA is TGTGCCAGCAGCTTGAAGGAGACAGATGAAAAACTGTTTTTT.

The genes are TRBV28 and TRBJ1-2; D is possibly TRBD1 (5 bases). Trimming removed 0 bases from V and 4 bases from J, with 6 bases in between. Germline CDR1 MDHEN, CDR2 SYDVKM. The CDR3 totals 13 residues. The CDR3 is CASSLWQGYGYTF. The CDR3 coding sequence is TGTGCCAGCAGTTTATGGCAGGGCTATGGCTACACCTTC.